One sample yielded the 31 T cell receptor beta chains listed below, sequenced in a study of radiotherapy plus CTLA-4 blockade in lung cancer. Libraries were prepared by immunoSEQ multiplex PCR; TCRdb keeps only in-frame clonotypes and omits some of them. Of roughly 92,000 clones listed, approximately 83% are singletons. Sequenced here: peripheral blood, sampled from a patient treated with radiotherapy plus ipilimumab. All receptors come from a human donor with non-small cell lung cancer who had a partial response to radiotherapy plus ipilimumab.

In this sample, this clone turned up a few times. This sequence joins TRBV19 and TRBJ1-4; D perhaps matches TRBD1 (6 bases). This CDR3 spans 16 amino acids. Trimming removed 9 bases at V and 6 bases at J, with 23 bases between. Germline CDR1 LNHDA, CDR2 SQIVND (reference sequence). CDR3 DNA sequence: TGTGCCAGCCACTCCCTCCGGGGGGCGCGAGATGAAAAACTGTTTTTT. Its protein is CASHSLRGARDEKLFF.

The chain is built from TRBV10-3 and TRBJ1-6; TRBD1 matches at 8 bases. J was trimmed by 9 bases and V by 6 bases; bases with no gene match: 4. Germline V lookup: CDR1 ENHRY, CDR2 SYGVKD. CDR3 length: 13 residues. As DNA, the CDR3 is TGTGCCATCAGGACAGGGGTTGTTTCACCCCTCCACTTT. It codes for CAIRTGVVSPLHF.

The chain carries TRBV6-1 and TRBJ1-1, with 7 positions matching TRBD1. The CDR3 has 14 amino acids. The germline gives CDR1 MNHNS, CDR2 SASEGT. The V segment lost 2 bases and the J segment 4 bases; nucleotides outside the gene matches: 4. The CDR3, as DNA: TGTGCCAGCAGTGAAAGGGCAGGGGGCACTGAAGCTTTCTTT. As protein: CASSERAGGTEAFF.

This clone was picked up one time. The J gene is TRBJ2-1, the V gene TRBV6-5; 11 nucleotides align to TRBD2. The germline V gene has CDR1 MNHEY and CDR2 SVGAGI. J was trimmed by 7 bases and V by 9 bases; bases with no gene match: 11. This CDR3 has 15 residues. The CDR3 sequence is CASKIAGGNRNEQFF. The CDR3 bases are TGTGCCAGTAAGATAGCGGGAGGGAATCGGAATGAGCAGTTCTTC.

The chain is built from TRBV18 and TRBJ2-1; 9 bases are shared with TRBD1. J gave up 9 bases and V 4 bases, and 10 bases lay outside the gene matches. The length of the CDR3 is 15 residues. Germline values: CDR1 KGHSH, CDR2 LQKENI. The CDR3 DNA reads TGTGCCAGCTCACAAACCGGGACAGGGAAGGGTGAGCAGTTCTTC. This gives the protein CASSQTGTGKGEQFF.

The chain joins TRBV6-1 to TRBJ1-2; D not resolved. This CDR3 spans 14 amino acids. The V end lost 8 bases, the J end lost 2 bases, and 15 bases lay between the germline ends. Germline V gene data show CDR1 as MNHNS and CDR2 as SASEGT. The CDR3 bases are TGTGCCAGCGCCGGCGGCCTGAAGAACTATGGCTACACCTTC. This sequence encodes CASAGGLKNYGYTF.

This sequence joins TRBV18 and TRBJ2-7; no reliable D call. Germline values: CDR1 KGHSH, CDR2 LQKENI. The CDR3 totals 12 residues. Trimming removed 5 bases at V and 1 base at J, with 6 bases between. CDR3 residues: CASSTFSYEQYF. DNA of the CDR3: TGTGCCAGCTCAACTTTTTCCTACGAGCAGTACTTC. Variable domain in full (rest from reference TRBV18 and TRBJ2-7): NAGVMQNPRHLVRRRGQEARLRCSPMKGHSHVYWYRQLPEEGLKFMVYLQKENIIDESGMPKERFSAEFPKEGPSILRIQQVVRGDSAAYFCASSTFSYEQYFGPGTRLTVT.

This chain joins TRBV7-2 and TRBJ2-1, with D hard to call. The V end lost 0 bases, the J end lost 9 bases, and 15 bases lay between the germline ends. Germline CDR1 is SGHTA and CDR2 is FQGNSA. CDR3 size: 15 residues. This CDR3 is CASSLASRGSGEQFF. CDR3 DNA: TGTGCCAGCAGCTTAGCGTCCAGAGGTTCTGGTGAGCAGTTCTTC.

The V and J genes are TRBV27 and TRBJ1-1, with D unresolved. V was trimmed by 3 bases and J by 4 bases, leaving 12 bases between them. The germline CDR1 and CDR2 sequences are MNHEY and SMNVEV (reference sequence). The length of the CDR3 is 14 residues. The DNA for the CDR3 is TGTGCCAGCAGTTTTTCCCCTGAGGGCACTGAAGCTTTCTTT. Amino acids: CASSFSPEGTEAFF.

The rearrangement links TRBV19 to TRBJ1-5; 9 bases are shared with TRBD1. Germline CDR1 is LNHDA and CDR2 is SQIVND (reference sequence). Trimming at V came to 3 bases and at J to 2 bases, leaving 5 bases not matched to a gene. The CDR3 loop spans 16 amino acids. The CDR3 DNA reads as TGTGCCAGTAGTATCACAGGGGGCGGTCGCAATCAGCCCCAGCATTTT. This translates into CASSITGGGRNQPQHF. The full variable domain, its missing parts supplied by reference TRBV19 and TRBJ1-5, is DGGITQSPKYLFRKEGQNVTLSCEQNLNHDAMYWYRQDPGQGLRLIYYSQIVNDFQKGDIAEGYSVSREKKESFPLTVTSAQKNPTAFYLCASSITGGGRNQPQHFGDGTRLSIL.

This clone was seen more than once but under ten times. The rearrangement joins TRBV10-3 to TRBJ1-1, with a weak D call TRBD1 (5 bases). This CDR3 contains 14 residues. The germline gives CDR1 ENHRY, CDR2 SYGVKD. V was cut by 7 bases and J by 0 bases, with 12 bases left in between. DNA for the CDR3: TGTGCCATCAATAGGGGCGGGATGAACACTGAAGCTTTCTTT. Protein: CAINRGGMNTEAFF.

The J gene is TRBJ2-3, the V gene TRBV9; TRBD2 might be the D (5 bases). The CDR3 extends over 14 amino acids. CDR1 and CDR2 (germline): SGDLS, YYNGEE. V gave up 0 bases and J gave up 2 bases, with 7 bases separating them. Here the CDR3 reads CASSVGTDTDTQYF. The CDR3 DNA reads TGTGCCAGCAGCGTAGGGACTGACACAGATACGCAGTATTTT.

This CDR3 is CASTWPGTGSSYTF. The CDR3 DNA reads as TGTGCCAGTACCTGGCCCGGGACAGGGAGTAGCTACACCTTC. The chain is built from TRBV19 and TRBJ1-2; 9 bases line up with TRBD1. The V and J ends lost 7 bases and 9 bases, in that order; junction bases with no gene match: 12. Germline V gives CDR1 LNHDA, CDR2 SQIVND (reference sequence). There are 14 residues in the CDR3.

V and J are TRBV30 and TRBJ1-1; no firm D call. Germline V lookup: CDR1 GTSNPN, CDR2 SVGIG (reference sequence). V lost 8 bases, J lost 10 bases, and 14 bases lay in between. The CDR3 has 10 amino acids. DNA for the CDR3: TGTGCCGGCACCGGGGTGCCAGCTTTCTTT. Translated, it gives CAGTGVPAFF.

The V gene is TRBV7-9, the J gene TRBJ1-1; D is unclear. The CDR3 consists of 12 residues. CDR1 is SEHNR, CDR2 FQNEAQ, per germline (reference sequence). V was cut by 5 bases and J by 9 bases, with 13 bases left in between. The CDR3 DNA reads TGTGCCAGCAGCATTGACACGCTCCAAGCTTTCTTT. As protein: CASSIDTLQAFF.

CDR3 in amino acids: CAWSVRTGTGANVLTF. The CDR3 nucleotides read TGTGCCTGGAGTGTACGTACGGGGACTGGGGCCAACGTCCTGACTTTC. The rearrangement uses TRBV30 and TRBJ2-6; D is possibly TRBD2 (5 bases). V lost 0 bases and J 2 bases, leaving 11 bases between the germline ends. The CDR3 has 16 amino acids. Germline V gene data show CDR1 as GTSNPN and CDR2 as SVGIG (reference sequence).

This clone was seen once. The J gene is TRBJ2-2, the V gene TRBV6-6; no clear D. The CDR3 loop spans 12 amino acids. Trimming removed 4 bases at V and 8 bases at J, with 8 bases between. The V gene's germline CDR1 is MNHNY and CDR2 SVGAGI (reference sequence). The CDR3 DNA reads TGTGCCAGCAGTTCTACGGTGGGGGAGCTGTTTTTT. Its protein product is CASSSTVGELFF.

The chain combines TRBV7-2 with TRBJ1-5; a weak D match, TRBD1 (6 bases). This CDR3 has 15 residues. Germline V gives CDR1 SGHTA, CDR2 FQGNSA. V was cut by 8 bases and J by 7 bases, with 21 bases left in between. CDR3 sequence: CASATGHHDDQPQHF. The CDR3 region has the DNA TGTGCCAGCGCGACAGGCCATCACGACGACCAGCCCCAGCATTTT. The variable domain in full, completed from reference TRBV7-2 and TRBJ1-5, reads GAGVSQSPSNKVTEKGKDVELRCDPISGHTALYWYRQSLGQGLEFLIYFQGNSAPDKSGLPSDRFSAERTGGSVSTLTIQRTQQEDSAVYLCASATGHHDDQPQHFGDGTRLSIL.

V usage is TRBV9 and J usage is TRBJ2-2, with D perhaps TRBD1 (5 bases). V lost 0 bases and J lost 1, with 7 bases in between. This CDR3 spans 15 amino acids. In germline, CDR1 is SGDLS, CDR2 YYNGEE. The CDR3 DNA reads TGTGCCAGCAGCGTAGTAGGGGAGAACACCGGGGAGCTGTTTTTT. This codes for CASSVVGENTGELFF.

The chain combines TRBV27 with TRBJ1-2; 7 bases line up with TRBD1. The CDR3 is made up of 12 amino acids. V lost 11 bases, J lost 6 bases, and 9 bases stayed unmatched. The germline gives CDR1 MNHEY, CDR2 SMNVEV (reference sequence). The CDR3 region is CAARGLWNGYTF. In DNA, the CDR3 is TGTGCCGCGAGGGGGCTTTGGAATGGCTACACCTTC.

CDR3 amino acids: CASSILPTGFQPQHF. Written as DNA, the CDR3 is TGTGCCAGTAGTATCCTTCCGACAGGGTTTCAGCCCCAGCATTTT. This chain uses TRBV19 with TRBJ1-5; 7 bases are a match to TRBD1. V shed 3 bases and J 6 bases; nucleotides not matched to a gene: 8. CDR1 and CDR2 from the germline V gene are LNHDA and SQIVND (reference sequence). This CDR3 contains 15 residues.

CDR3 sequence (DNA): TGTGCCAGCTCACCACCGGGACAAGTGGTCACTGAAGCTTTCTTT. Amino acids: CASSPPGQVVTEAFF. This sequence joins TRBV18 and TRBJ1-1; maybe TRBD1 (6 bases). This CDR3 contains 15 residues. V was cut by 0 bases and J by 4 bases, with 12 bases left in between. Germline V gives CDR1 KGHSH, CDR2 LQKENI.

DNA for the CDR3: TGTGCCAGCAGTCCGCCCCATTCCCCAATTAGTACAGATACGCAGTATTTT. Amino acid sequence: CASSPPHSPISTDTQYF. The V call is TRBV28, the J call TRBJ2-3; D is undetermined. Trimming stripped 5 bases from V and 3 bases from J, with 21 bases between. The V gene's germline CDR1 is MDHEN and CDR2 SYDVKM. This CDR3 comprises 17 residues.

This chain connects TRBV30 to TRBJ2-3, with D perhaps matching TRBD1 (6 bases). The V gene's germline CDR1 is GTSNPN and CDR2 SVGIG (reference sequence). CDR3 length equals 12 residues. Trimming removed 5 bases from V and 2 bases from J, with 8 bases in between. CDR3 DNA sequence: TGTGCCTGGTGGGGGCCCACAGATACGCAGTATTTT. This codes for CAWWGPTDTQYF. Supplemented by reference TRBV30 and TRBJ2-3, the full variable domain reads SQTIHQWPATLVQPVGSPLSLECTVEGTSNPNLYWYRQAAGRGLQLLFYSVGIGQISSEVPQNLSASRPQDRQFILSSKKLLLSDSGFYLCAWWGPTDTQYFGPGTRLTVL.

The chain couples TRBV5-4 to TRBJ1-6, with D possibly being TRBD1 (6 bases). CDR3 length: 15 residues. V was trimmed by 2 bases and J by 7 bases, leaving 13 bases between them. From germline, CDR1 is SGHNT and CDR2 YYREEE (reference sequence). The chain's CDR3 is CASSFTRQENSPLHF. The CDR3 region has the DNA TGTGCCAGCAGCTTTACCCGACAGGAAAATTCACCCCTCCACTTT.

The J gene is TRBJ1-4, the V gene TRBV5-4; 7 nucleotides line up with TRBD1. The V segment lost 2 bases and the J segment 5 bases; nucleotides outside the gene matches: 6. CDR3 length: 15 residues. Germline V CDR1 and CDR2: SGHNT, YYREEE (reference sequence). The CDR3 reads CASSLPGQSNEKLFF. CDR3 bases: TGTGCCAGCAGCTTACCGGGACAGTCGAATGAAAAACTGTTTTTT.

J is TRBJ1-1 and V is TRBV5-8, with 12 bases fitting TRBD1. The V gene end was trimmed by 4 bases and the J gene end by 0 bases; junction bases not matched to a gene: 4. Per germline, CDR1 SGHTS and CDR2 YDEGEE. This CDR3 has 16 amino acids. The CDR3 protein is CASSRDRGQVNTEAFF. CDR3 sequence (DNA): TGTGCCAGCAGCCGGGACAGGGGGCAGGTGAACACTGAAGCTTTCTTT.

The V gene is TRBV18, the J gene TRBJ1-1, with 10 bases that match TRBD1. Germline-derived CDR1 and CDR2 are KGHSH and LQKENI. V gave up 6 bases and J gave up 1 base; unmatched junction bases: 17. The CDR3 has 19 residues. CDR3 DNA: TGTGCCAGCTCCCCGCGACAGGGGGCCACGGACAACCGGAACACTGAAGCTTTCTTT. This codes for CASSPRQGATDNRNTEAFF.

The J gene is TRBJ1-4, the V gene TRBV6-5; no clear D. The CDR3 has 16 amino acids. From germline, CDR1 is MNHEY and CDR2 SVGAGI. V gave up 2 bases and J gave up 0 bases, with 10 bases separating them. CDR3 region: CASSYLLTPTNEKLFF. The CDR3 bases are TGTGCCAGCAGTTACCTCCTGACACCAACTAATGAAAAACTGTTTTTT.

The rearrangement uses TRBV20-1 and TRBJ1-2, with no clear D. The CDR3 consists of 11 residues. Deletions cut 3 bases from V and 5 bases from J, with 7 bases between. CDR1 DFQATT and CDR2 SNEGSKA come from the germline V gene (reference sequence). The CDR3 DNA is TGCAGTGCTAGTAATCTTTATGGCTACACCTTC. Amino acids: CSASNLYGYTF.

This clone is a singleton in its sample. The chain has TRBV19 and TRBJ2-7; a weak D match, TRBD2 (5 bases). CDR3 length: 16 amino acids. In germline, CDR1 is LNHDA, CDR2 SQIVND (reference sequence). The V end was cut by 3 bases, the J end by 0 bases, with 15 bases between. This chain's CDR3 is CASSISSEGGSYEQYF. CDR3 coding DNA: TGTGCCAGTAGTATCTCTTCAGAAGGAGGCTCCTACGAGCAGTACTTC.